These 7 T cell receptor beta chains share one sample of origin, sequenced in a study of cytomegalovirus exposure and HLA in healthy donors. PCR amplification relied on 60 Vbeta primers (plus 13 Jbeta primers). Here immunoSEQ multiplex PCR was the method, and the copy in TCRdb shows in-frame clones only, minus some. In the table there are 160,000 or so clones, 60% to 80% of which are singletons. The sample was PBMCs. These receptors were taken from a young woman in good health and CMV-seronegative.

The genes are TRBV19 and TRBJ2-7; 9 bases are a match to TRBD1. V was clipped by 3 bases and J by 2 bases; unmatched bases: 5. Looked up from germline, CDR1 is LNHDA and CDR2 is SQIVND (reference sequence). There are 15 residues in the CDR3. The CDR3 nucleotides are TGTGCCAGTAGTATGCCGGGACAGGGAGCCTACGAGCAGTACTTC. The encoded protein is CASSMPGQGAYEQYF. Using reference TRBV19 and TRBJ2-7 for the parts outside the CDR3, the full variable domain is DGGITQSPKYLFRKEGQNVTLSCEQNLNHDAMYWYRQDPGQGLRLIYYSQIVNDFQKGDIAEGYSVSREKKESFPLTVTSAQKNPTAFYLCASSMPGQGAYEQYFGPGTRLTVT.

V is TRBV5-1 and J is TRBJ1-2; 7 positions agree with TRBD1. The V gene end was trimmed by 3 bases and the J gene end by 0 bases; junction bases not matched to a gene: 5. The V gene's germline CDR1 is SGHRS and CDR2 YFSETQ. The CDR3 loop spans 15 amino acids. The CDR3: CASSSGQTANYGYTF. In DNA, the CDR3 is TGCGCCAGCAGCTCGGGACAGACCGCTAACTATGGCTACACCTTC.

The genes are TRBV4-1 and TRBJ1-3, with D unclear. Germline V gives CDR1 MGHRA, CDR2 YSYEKL. The V gene lost 0 bases and the J gene lost 0 bases, with 3 bases spanning the gap. The CDR3 is made up of 14 amino acids. CDR3 nucleotides: TGCGCCAGCAGCCAAGACAACTCTGGAAACACCATATATTTT. Encoded protein: CASSQDNSGNTIYF.

This clone was picked up a small number of times. The chain combines TRBV10-1 with TRBJ2-1; D not resolved. The germline CDR1 and CDR2 sequences are WNHNN and SYGVQD (reference sequence). CDR3 length: 13 residues. V shed 2 bases and J shed 9 bases, with 11 bases lying between them. CDR3 in DNA: TGCGCCAGCAGTGAGGTCAGGCTTGGTGAGCAGTTCTTC. Its translation: CASSEVRLGEQFF.

With regard to this clone: Other DNA sequences in this specimen translate into the identical CDR3. The V call is TRBV6-6, the J call TRBJ2-1; D perhaps matches TRBD2 (5 bases). The CDR3 has 14 amino acids. Germline V gene data show CDR1 as MNHNY and CDR2 as SVGAGI (reference sequence). The V gene lost 0 bases and the J gene lost 4 bases, with 7 bases spanning the gap. The DNA for the CDR3 is TGTGCCAGCAGTTACTCGAGGGTATACAATGAGCAGTTCTTC. Translation: CASSYSRVYNEQFF.

This sequence joins TRBV30 and TRBJ2-1, with D unresolved. The CDR3 runs 16 residues. V dropped 2 bases and J dropped 0 bases, with 14 bases sitting between them. The germline V gene encodes CDR1 GTSNPN and CDR2 SVGIG (reference sequence). The CDR3 reads CAWSIRAYSSYNEQFF. The CDR3 DNA reads as TGTGCCTGGAGTATTAGAGCCTATAGCTCCTACAATGAGCAGTTCTTC. Supplemented by reference TRBV30 and TRBJ2-1, the full variable domain reads SQTIHQWPATLVQPVGSPLSLECTVEGTSNPNLYWYRQAAGRGLQLLFYSVGIGQISSEVPQNLSASRPQDRQFILSSKKLLLSDSGFYLCAWSIRAYSSYNEQFFGPGTRLTVL.

The chain joins TRBV11-2 to TRBJ2-7, with D uncertain. Trimming shortened V by 2 bases and J by 3 bases, and 5 bases separated the two germline ends. Germline V gene sequence: CDR1 SGHAT, CDR2 FQNNGV. The length of the CDR3 is 12 residues. The CDR3 sequence: CASSLLYYEQYF. CDR3 nucleotide sequence: TGTGCCAGCAGCTTATTGTACTACGAGCAGTACTTC.